The rows below give T cell receptor beta chains drawn from one sample of a study of T cell repertoires in cytomegalovirus infection. TCRdb passed the reads through MiXCR, listing each CDR3 protein once. The sample includes a few hundred thousand distinct CDR3 sequences, roughly 16% of them seen just once. The sequencing sample was made of PBMCs. The receptors were sampled from a human donor in good health (CMV status not recorded). Some clones in this sample may be carry-over from other donors' samples. The CDR3 runs from the conserved cysteine through the conserved F or W. The order of the fields is clone size, V gene, J gene, D gene, CDR3 protein, CDR3 DNA. D genes are given only for firm matches. Where a row states a size, it is once, few, many or the class of an expanded clone; other rows omit it.

>NA|TRBV7-3|TRBJ1-4|NA
CASSLAAGRSNEKLFF
TGTGCCAGCAGCTTAGCTGCAGGGCGGAGTAATGAAAAACTGTTTTTT
>few|TRBV18|TRBJ2-3|NA
CASSPSMGAKDTQYF
TGTGCCAGCTCACCATCGATGGGGGCAAAAGATACGCAGTATTTT
>NA|TRBV5-1|TRBJ2-7|TRBD1
CASSLAPGTGDEQYF
TGCGCCAGCAGCTTGGCCCCCGGGACAGGGGACGAGCAGTACTTC
>few|TRBV4-3|TRBJ1-5|NA
CASSQDRAGDQPQHF
TGCGCCAGCAGCCAAGACAGGGCAGGGGATCAGCCCCAGCATTTT
>many|TRBV20-1|TRBJ1-6|TRBD1
CSAPILSGTGESPLHF
TGCAGTGCGCCGATTCTCTCCGGGACAGGGGAATCACCCCTCCACTTT
>few|TRBV12-3/TRBV12-4|TRBJ2-5|TRBD1
CASSSSGTGASPTQYF
TGTGCCAGCAGTTCATCCGGGACAGGGGCCTCCCCGACCCAGTACTTC
>NA|TRBV7-2|TRBJ1-2|NA
CASSLARGRDYGYTF
TGTGCCAGCAGCTTAGCGCGGGGCAGGGACTATGGCTACACCTTC
>few|TRBV27|TRBJ2-3|NA
CANERDEGYCTDTQYF
TGTGCCAACGAACGGGACGAGGGGTATTGCACAGATACGCAGTATTTT
>few|TRBV11-2|TRBJ2-3|TRBD1
CASSPGTGRVDTQYF
TGTGCCAGCAGCCCCGGGACAGGGAGAGTAGATACGCAGTATTTT
>many|TRBV7-9|TRBJ2-2|TRBD1
CASSTYRGQRNTGELFF
TGTGCCAGCAGCACCTATAGGGGACAGCGAAACACCGGGGAGCTGTTTTTT
>NA|TRBV12-3/TRBV12-4|TRBJ1-2|NA
CASSSRSYGYTF
TGTGCCAGCAGTTCAAGGAGTTATGGCTACACCTTC
>many|TRBV7-2|TRBJ1-1|TRBD1
CASSFSGTGGAWTEAFF
TGTGCCAGCAGCTTTTCCGGGACAGGGGGCGCGTGGACTGAAGCTTTCTTT
>NA|TRBV4-1|TRBJ2-1|TRBD2
CASSQGLARNPNNEQFF
TGCGCCAGCAGCCAAGGACTAGCTCGGAATCCTAACAATGAGCAGTTCTTC
>many|TRBV7-2|TRBJ1-1|NA
CASRWTVNTEAFF
TGTGCCAGCCGCTGGACTGTGAACACTGAAGCTTTCTTT
>many|TRBV12-3/TRBV12-4|TRBJ2-5|NA
CASSQTWVRQETQYF
TGTGCCAGCAGCCAGACGTGGGTGAGACAAGAGACCCAGTACTTC
>many|TRBV5-1|TRBJ2-1|TRBD2
CASSLRLAGGPNEQFF
TGCGCCAGCAGCTTGCGTCTAGCGGGGGGGCCCAATGAGCAGTTCTTC
>many|TRBV7-6|TRBJ1-5|TRBD1
CASSPTTGLSNQPQHF
TGTGCCAGCAGTCCCACGACAGGGCTTAGCAATCAGCCCCAGCATTTT
>NA|TRBV7-2|TRBJ1-2|NA
CASKAQGRPSLAYGYTF
TGTGCCAGCAAGGCCCAGGGGCGGCCCTCCCTCGCCTATGGCTACACCTTC
>NA|TRBV29-1|TRBJ1-1|TRBD1
CSVLEGTGYTEAFF
TGCAGCGTTCTCGAGGGGACAGGCTACACTGAAGCTTTCTTT
>NA|TRBV6-2/TRBV6-3|TRBJ1-4|NA
CASSPGDTDTPGEKLFF
TGTGCCAGCAGCCCCGGAGACACCGATACACCCGGCGAAAAACTGTTTTTT
>NA|TRBV27|TRBJ2-1|NA
CASSFDSRGGSSYNEQFF
TGTGCCAGCAGTTTCGATTCCCGGGGAGGAAGCTCCTACAATGAGCAGTTCTTC
>NA|TRBV4-2|TRBJ2-3|NA
CASSQEVDSTDTQYF
TGTGCCAGCAGCCAAGAAGTGGATAGCACAGATACGCAGTATTTT
>few|TRBV12-3/TRBV12-4|TRBJ2-2|NA
CASTPGAPAELFF
TGTGCCAGCACCCCAGGGGCACCGGCGGAGCTGTTTTTT
>NA|TRBV20-1|TRBJ2-5|TRBD2
CSASQRGGLGETQYF
TGCAGTGCTAGTCAGCGGGGGGGCCTGGGAGAGACCCAGTACTTC
>few|TRBV15|TRBJ1-5|TRBD1
CATSRGPGGGQPQHF
TGTGCCACCAGCAGAGGGCCAGGGGGCGGACAGCCCCAGCATTTT
>many|TRBV7-2|TRBJ1-3|NA
CASSLASGANTIYF
TGTGCCAGCAGCCTCGCATCTGGGGCAAACACCATATATTTT
>many|TRBV7-2|TRBJ2-7|NA
CASSPRVGPAYEQYF
TGTGCCAGCAGCCCCCGGGTGGGCCCGGCCTACGAGCAGTACTTC
>many|TRBV2|TRBJ2-2|TRBD2
CASSTSGGAYTGELFF
TGTGCCAGCAGTACTAGCGGGGGGGCGTACACCGGGGAGCTGTTTTTT
>many|TRBV6-2/TRBV6-3|TRBJ1-4|TRBD1
CASSSRQGSLEKLFF
TGTGCCAGCAGTTCGCGACAGGGCTCTTTGGAAAAACTGTTTTTT
>many|TRBV7-9|TRBJ2-3|TRBD1
CASSSPQGAIADTQYF
TGTGCCAGCAGCTCCCCTCAGGGGGCGATCGCAGATACGCAGTATTTT
>NA|TRBV5-1|TRBJ1-2|NA
CASSFPDAYGYTF
TGCGCCAGCAGCTTCCCAGATGCCTATGGCTACACCTTC
>few|TRBV6-1|TRBJ1-1|NA
CASSARSTEAFF
TGTGCCAGCAGTGCGCGCTCCACTGAAGCTTTCTTT
>NA|TRBV28|TRBJ2-3|TRBD2
CASSPRLAVFTDTQYF
TGTGCCAGCAGCCCAAGACTAGCGGTATTCACAGATACGCAGTATTTT
>few|TRBV12-3/TRBV12-4|TRBJ2-7|TRBD1
CASSLGQGAPKDYYEQYF
TGTGCCAGCAGTTTGGGACAGGGTGCCCCAAAAGACTACTACGAGCAGTACTTC